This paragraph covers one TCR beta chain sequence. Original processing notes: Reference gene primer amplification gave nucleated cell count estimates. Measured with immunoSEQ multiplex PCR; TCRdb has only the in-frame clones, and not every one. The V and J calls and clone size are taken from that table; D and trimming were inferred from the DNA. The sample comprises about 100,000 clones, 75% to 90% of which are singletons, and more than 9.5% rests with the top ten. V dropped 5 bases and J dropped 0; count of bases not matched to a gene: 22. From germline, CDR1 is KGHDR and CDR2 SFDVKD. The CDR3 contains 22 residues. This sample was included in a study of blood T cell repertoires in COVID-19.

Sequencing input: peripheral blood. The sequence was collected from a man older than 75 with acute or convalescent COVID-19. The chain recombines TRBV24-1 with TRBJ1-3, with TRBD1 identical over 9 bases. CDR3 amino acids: CATSVKPGTGKIARVSGNTIYF. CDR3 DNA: TGTGCCACCAGTGTCAAACCCGGGACAGGGAAAATCGCGAGGGTCTCTGGAAACACCATATATTTT.